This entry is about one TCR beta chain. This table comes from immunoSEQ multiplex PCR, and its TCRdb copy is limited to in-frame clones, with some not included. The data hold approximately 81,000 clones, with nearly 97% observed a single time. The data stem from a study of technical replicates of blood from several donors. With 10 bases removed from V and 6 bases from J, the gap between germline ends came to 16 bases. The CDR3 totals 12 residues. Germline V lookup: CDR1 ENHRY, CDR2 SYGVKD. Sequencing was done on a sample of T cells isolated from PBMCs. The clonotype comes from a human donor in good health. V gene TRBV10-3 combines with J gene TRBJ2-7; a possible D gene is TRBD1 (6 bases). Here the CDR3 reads CATHGTGSEQYF. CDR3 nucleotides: TGTGCCACCCATGGTACAGGGTCCGAGCAGTACTTC.